This TCR beta chain was found in a study of OX40 agonist ivuxolimab in advanced cancers. Data came from immunoSEQ multiplex PCR; TCRdb stores just in-frame clones and leaves some out. Seen here are about 21,000 clones, 83% observed once, and the top ten hold around 20%. The CDR3 is 14 residues long. V was trimmed by 3 bases and J by 5 bases, leaving 15 bases between them. CDR1 and CDR2 (germline): SGDLS, YYNGEE. The chain has TRBV9 and TRBJ2-7; perhaps TRBD2 as D (6 bases). Source: CD4+ or CD8+ T cells sorted from blood, taken in a trial of the OX40 agonist ivuxolimab. The clonotype originates from an adult with an advanced solid tumor such as melanoma, head and neck, liver or kidney cancer. CDR3 protein: CASSAWGDTHEQYF. The CDR3 DNA is TGTGCCAGCAGCGCGTGGGGGGATACCCACGAGCAGTACTTC. Using reference TRBV9 and TRBJ2-7 for the parts outside the CDR3, the full variable domain is DSGVTQTPKHLITATGQRVTLRCSPRSGDLSVYWYQQSLDQGLQFLIQYYNGEERAKGNILERFSAQQFPDLHSELNLSSLELGDSALYFCASSAWGDTHEQYFGPGTRLTVT.